These 30 T cell receptor beta chains were sequenced from one sample in a study of Graves' ophthalmopathy and Graves' hyperthyroidism. Transcripts of RNA were the source for amplifying TCR beta CDR3 regions. HTBI primers served in a first-round RT-PCR, which a second-round multiplex PCR followed. From the multiplex PCR reads, TCRdb called clonotypes with MiXCR, one entry per CDR3 protein. The table lists under 800,000 distinct CDR3 sequences, about 20% of them singletons. The sample comprised peripheral blood. The receptors shown here come from a woman aged 18-30 years with stable Graves' hyperthyroidism. Some clones in this sample may be carry-over from other donors' samples.

This clonotype is a singleton in its sample. CDR3 DNA: TGTGCCAGCAGTTTTTGGGACAGGGACGAGCAGTACTTC. Amino acids: CASSFWDRDEQYF. The genes are TRBV12-3 or TRBV12-4 and TRBJ2-7; 9 nucleotides line up with TRBD1. V lost 3 bases and J lost 5; bases outside the gene matches: 2. CDR3 length equals 13 residues.

This clonotype was seen only a few times. The chain recombines TRBV7-8 with TRBJ2-7; D is unresolved. Germline V gene sequence: CDR1 SGHVS, CDR2 FQNEAQ. The CDR3 covers 16 residues. V lost 3 bases and J 4 bases, leaving 19 bases between the germline ends. DNA of the CDR3: TGTGCCAGCAGCTTCCCGACAACCGGGTCTGGGTACGAGCAGTACTTC. This gives the protein CASSFPTTGSGYEQYF.

The chain carries TRBV11-1 and TRBJ2-2, with TRBD2 matching over 8 bases. The V gene end was trimmed by 5 bases and the J gene end by 1 base; junction bases not matched to a gene: 12. Germline CDR1 reads SGHAT; CDR2 reads FQDESV (reference sequence). The CDR3 sequence is 18 residues long. CDR3 sequence reads: CASSTGRGRGGNTGELFF. In nucleotides, the CDR3 is TGTGCCAGCAGCACCGGACGGGGCCGGGGGGGGAACACCGGGGAGCTGTTTTTT.

This clonotype was observed at least ten times. This rearrangement joins TRBV12-3 or TRBV12-4 to TRBJ1-2, with D possibly TRBD1 on 5 matching bases. Trimming stripped 2 bases from V and 6 bases from J, with 22 bases between. The CDR3 has 17 amino acids. CDR3 residues: CASSLLFVTWQGDGYTF. DNA of the CDR3: TGTGCCAGCAGTTTATTGTTTGTTACTTGGCAGGGTGATGGCTACACCTTC.

This clonotype was counted ten times or more. The chain couples TRBV5-1 to TRBJ1-6; 11 bases line up with TRBD1. Trimming cost V 4 bases and J 7 bases; bases outside gene matches: 4. The CDR3 spans 15 residues. The germline V gene has CDR1 SGHRS and CDR2 YFSETQ. The CDR3 nucleotides read TGCGCCAGCAGCGTCGGACAGGGGGCAAATTCACCCCTCCACTTT. Translation gives CASSVGQGANSPLHF.

Ten or more counts support this clonotype. This sequence joins TRBV29-1 and TRBJ2-5; 8 nucleotides align to TRBD1. V dropped 0 bases and J dropped 3; count of bases not matched to a gene: 9. This CDR3 has 16 amino acids. Per germline, CDR1 SQVTM and CDR2 ANQGSEA. CDR3 bases: TGCAGCGTTGAAGATCGGATTGAGGACAGGGAAGAGACCCAGTACTTC. Translated: CSVEDRIEDREETQYF.

In nucleotides, the CDR3 is TGTGCCAGCAGCCACGGACAGATGCCTGAAGCTTTCTTT. As protein: CASSHGQMPEAFF. The chain couples TRBV7-3 to TRBJ1-1, with a possible D match to TRBD1 (6 bases). Between the trimmed V and J ends, which lost 5 bases and 6 bases, there was a span of 13 bases. Germline lookup yields CDR1 SGHTA and CDR2 FQGTGA. The CDR3 length is 13 residues.

This clonotype was recorded a few times. The V and J genes are TRBV12-3 or TRBV12-4 and TRBJ1-1; D call uncertain. This CDR3 contains 17 residues. The V end lost 3 bases, the J end lost 7 bases, and 24 bases lay between the germline ends. The CDR3 loop reads CASSFMADEFYEVEAFF. DNA of the CDR3: TGTGCCAGCAGTTTTATGGCGGACGAATTCTACGAAGTTGAAGCTTTCTTT.

At least ten counts were recorded for this clonotype. The genes are TRBV30 and TRBJ1-2, with 9 bases lining up with TRBD1. The CDR3 totals 15 residues. Germline V lookup: CDR1 GTSNPN, CDR2 SVGIG (reference sequence). The junction had 10 bases not matched to a gene; V was cut back by 0 bases and J by 8 bases. In DNA, the CDR3 is TGTGCCTGGAGTGTGACAGGGGGACCCTCCCGCGGCTACACCTTC. Translating gives CAWSVTGGPSRGYTF.

This clonotype was counted many times. The chain employs TRBV6-5 and TRBJ1-2, with unresolved D. This CDR3 spans 14 amino acids. V was shortened by 6 bases and J by 7 bases, with 18 bases between the two germline ends. Germline V gene data show CDR1 as MNHEY and CDR2 as SVGAGI. In DNA, the CDR3 is TGTGCCAGCAGATCTCGTGACACCGTCGGTGGCTACACCTTC. Encoded protein: CASRSRDTVGGYTF.

This clonotype was found many times. The chain employs TRBV7-9 and TRBJ1-2; D is unclear. V lost 5 bases, J lost 6 bases, and 13 bases lay in between. Germline V gene sequence: CDR1 SEHNR, CDR2 FQNEAQ (reference sequence). The CDR3 runs 13 residues. CDR3 in amino acids: CASSNQDFDGYTF. The CDR3 DNA reads TGTGCCAGCAGCAACCAGGATTTCGATGGCTACACCTTC.

The table lists this clonotype with many counts. CDR3 DNA: TGTGCCAGCAGCCCCTCGGACAGGAACACTGAAGCTTTCTTT. Amino acids: CASSPSDRNTEAFF. This chain joins TRBV3-1 and TRBJ1-1; tentative D call: TRBD1 (6 bases). Trimming took 4 bases from V and 1 from J, leaving 10 bases between them. The germline V gene has CDR1 LGHDT and CDR2 YNNKEL (reference sequence). The CDR3 totals 14 residues.

This clonotype has more than one count but fewer than ten. The J gene is TRBJ2-7, the V gene TRBV12-3 or TRBV12-4; possibly TRBD1 for D (6 bases). CDR3 length equals 16 residues. Trimming stripped 5 bases from V and 7 bases from J, with 24 bases between. This CDR3 reads CASSPSGTPVVGEQYF. CDR3 nucleotides: TGTGCCAGCAGTCCGTCCGGGACACCGGTCGTGGGGGAGCAGTACTTC.

The sample holds many counts of this clonotype. Given a much more abundant clone one base away, this may be a read error. The chain combines TRBV6-1 with TRBJ1-2; 7 bases match TRBD1. This CDR3 comprises 13 residues. V was pared by 6 bases and J by 4 bases, with 5 bases of the junction left unmatched. CDR1 and CDR2 from the germline V gene are MNHNS and SASEGT. CDR3 sequence (DNA): TGTGCCAGCAGCGCCGACAGGGTCTATGGCTACACCTTC. This gives the protein CASSADRVYGYTF.

This clonotype was recorded at least ten times. The chain joins TRBV12-3 or TRBV12-4 to TRBJ2-2, with a possible D match to TRBD1 (7 bases). Trimming cost V 6 bases and J 1 base, with 12 bases left between them. This CDR3 region has 15 residues. The CDR3 DNA reads as TGTGCCAGCAGGGGGGGACAGTTGAACACCGGGGAGCTGTTTTTT. Its protein product is CASRGGQLNTGELFF.

This clonotype has ten or more counts. V and J are TRBV5-6 and TRBJ1-1; no definite D call. V was pared by 0 bases and J by 1 base, with 19 bases between. This CDR3 comprises 18 residues. Germline CDR1 is SGHDT and CDR2 is YYEEEE. CDR3 DNA sequence: TGTGCCAGCAGCTTGGCTGGGCGGGTTTGGGTTAAGAACACTGAAGCTTTCTTT. It translates to CASSLAGRVWVKNTEAFF.

Written as DNA, the CDR3 is TGTGCCACCGGGCCACATTTCAGCAATCAGCCCCAGCATTTT. Protein sequence: CATGPHFSNQPQHF. This chain connects TRBV6-1 to TRBJ1-5; D call uncertain. CDR3 length: 14 amino acids. V was cut by 10 bases and J by 1 base, with 14 bases left in between. CDR1 is MNHNS, CDR2 SASEGT, per germline.

The sample holds a few counts of this clonotype. The chain has TRBV7-2 and TRBJ2-7, with 10 bases matching TRBD1. Germline CDR1 reads SGHTA; CDR2 reads FQGNSA. V lost 8 bases to trimming and J lost 4 bases; unmatched junction nucleotides: 11. This CDR3 is built from 15 residues. The CDR3 sequence: CASRRGGGQGYEQYF. The CDR3, as DNA: TGTGCCAGCCGGAGAGGTGGGGGACAGGGGTACGAGCAGTACTTC.

This clonotype was observed at least ten times. The V gene is TRBV7-2, the J gene TRBJ1-5; no reliable D call. Trimming cost V 1 base and J 6 bases, with 10 bases left between them. In germline, CDR1 is SGHTA, CDR2 FQGNSA. This CDR3 region has 14 residues. CDR3 in amino acids: CASSLEGGSQPQHF. Written as DNA, the CDR3 is TGTGCCAGCAGCTTAGAAGGTGGCAGTCAGCCCCAGCATTTT.

This clonotype appeared many times. The V gene is TRBV6-5, the J gene TRBJ1-2; TRBD1 agrees at 7 bases. The CDR3 has 13 residues. Looked up from germline, CDR1 is MNHEY and CDR2 is SVGAGI. Germline trimming cut 4 bases from V and 8 bases from J; bases unmatched to any gene: 7. CDR3 protein: CASSLRDSVGYTF. The CDR3 DNA reads TGTGCCAGCAGTTTACGGGACAGCGTGGGCTACACCTTC.

This chain links TRBV5-1 with TRBJ2-6; D not certain. The CDR3 extends over 16 amino acids. Germline-derived CDR1 and CDR2 are SGHRS and YFSETQ. Trimming shortened V by 1 base and J by 0 bases, and 8 bases separated the two germline ends. The CDR3 DNA follows: TGCGCCAGCAGCTTGATTTCGGGCTCTGGGGCCAACGTCCTGACTTTC. It translates to CASSLISGSGANVLTF.

This clonotype was counted only a few times. The J gene is TRBJ2-7, the V gene TRBV7-2; 7 nucleotides agree with TRBD2. V lost 5 bases, J lost 3 bases, and 7 bases stayed unmatched. This CDR3 region has 14 residues. Germline assignment: CDR1 SGHTA and CDR2 FQGNSA. The CDR3 DNA reads TGTGCCAGCAGCCGGGGGACTAACTTCTACGAGCAGTACTTC. It translates to CASSRGTNFYEQYF. The variable domain in full, with the rest retrieved from reference TRBV7-2 and TRBJ2-7, is GAGVSQSPSNKVTEKGKDVELRCDPISGHTALYWYRQSLGQGLEFLIYFQGNSAPDKSGLPSDRFSAERTGGSVSTLTIQRTQQEDSAVYLCASSRGTNFYEQYFGPGTRLTVT.

The CDR3 DNA reads as TGTGCCAGCAGCCCGCGCCCCGACACCGGGGAGCTGTTTTTT. Amino acid sequence: CASSPRPDTGELFF. The chain combines TRBV7-3 with TRBJ2-2; D ambiguous. The V end lost 5 bases, the J end lost 3 bases, and 10 bases lay between the germline ends. Germline V gene data show CDR1 as SGHTA and CDR2 as FQGTGA. This CDR3 region has 14 residues.

The chain links TRBV20-1 to TRBJ2-4; 8 bases align to TRBD1. Germline trimming cut 1 base from V and 3 bases from J; bases unmatched to any gene: 8. Germline V CDR1 and CDR2: DFQATT, SNEGSKA (reference sequence). The CDR3 runs to 16 residues. The CDR3 region has the DNA TGCAGTGCTAGAGTTCAGGACAGGGCGGGCAAAAACATTCAGTACTTC. This gives the protein CSARVQDRAGKNIQYF.

This clonotype was counted many times. The chain has TRBV28 and TRBJ2-7; possible D gene TRBD2, 7 bases. Trimming shortened V by 5 bases and J by 4 bases, and 18 bases separated the two germline ends. The CDR3 has 15 amino acids. CDR1 and CDR2 from the germline V gene are MDHEN and SYDVKM. CDR3 sequence reads: CASSTRGAAFYEQYF. The CDR3 coding sequence is TGTGCCAGCAGTACCCGGGGGGCGGCGTTTTACGAGCAGTACTTC.

This clonotype came up many times. This chain uses TRBV28 with TRBJ1-3; D remains unclear. The length of the CDR3 is 15 residues. Germline CDR1 is MDHEN and CDR2 is SYDVKM. V was clipped by 5 bases and J by 7 bases, with 18 bases between them. The DNA of the CDR3 is TGTGCCAGCAGTAAAAGACTGGGGTCTCGGAACACCATATATTTT. It encodes CASSKRLGSRNTIYF.

This clonotype was seen many times. This rearrangement joins TRBV28 to TRBJ2-7, with a weak D call TRBD2 (8 bases). Trimming shortened V by 3 bases and J by 0 bases, and 21 bases separated the two germline ends. Per germline, CDR1 MDHEN and CDR2 SYDVKM. The CDR3 has 18 amino acids. This CDR3 reads CASSFGGVWGQSSYEQYF. CDR3 bases: TGTGCCAGCAGTTTCGGGGGGGTGTGGGGACAGAGCTCCTACGAGCAGTACTTC.

V is TRBV5-1 and J is TRBJ2-5; D may be TRBD2 (6 bases). Germline-derived CDR1 and CDR2 are SGHRS and YFSETQ. V gave up 3 bases and J gave up 1 base, with 10 bases separating them. The CDR3 is 14 amino acids. The CDR3 coding sequence is TGCGCCAGCAGCTCGCAGGGAGGCCAAGAGACCCAGTACTTC. This translates into CASSSQGGQETQYF.

The CDR3 spells CSVELGEGGNQPQHF. The CDR3 region has the DNA TGCAGCGTTGAGTTGGGGGAAGGGGGCAATCAGCCCCAGCATTTT. The chain joins TRBV29-1 to TRBJ1-5; D is possibly TRBD1 (5 bases). This CDR3 region has 15 residues. Germline CDR1 and CDR2: SQVTM and ANQGSEA. Trimming stripped 3 bases from V and 2 bases from J, with 14 bases between.

This clonotype has a count of ten or more. The rearrangement uses TRBV2 and TRBJ1-1; the D is unclear. Between the trimmed V and J ends, which lost 7 bases and 2 bases, there was a span of 8 bases. The germline gives CDR1 SNHLY, CDR2 FYNNEI. The CDR3 has 12 residues. CDR3 sequence reads: CASKNSNTEAFF. As DNA, the CDR3 is TGTGCCAGCAAGAACAGTAACACTGAAGCTTTCTTT.